Included here is one T cell receptor (beta chain) sequence, with context. Its matching antigen is unknown. The sample originates from a study of cytomegalovirus exposure and HLA in healthy donors. The CDR3 is 15 amino acids. Germline V gene lookup returns CDR1 SGHRS and CDR2 YFSETQ. The junction had 3 bases not matched to a gene; V was cut back by 2 bases and J by 2 bases. Findings and limits, study-wide: Altogether, about 160 TCR beta chains were recorded as cytomegalovirus-associated.

Both 60 Vbeta primers and 13 Jbeta primers went into the PCR. Assay used: immunoSEQ multiplex PCR; TCRdb lists only in-frame clones, some missing. The sample has about 170,000 clones; 80% to 90% are singletons. The source is a male donor in good health and CMV-seronegative. J is TRBJ2-2 and V is TRBV5-1; 7 bases line up with TRBD2. Sequencing was done on a sample of PBMCs. In DNA, the CDR3 is TGCGCCAGCAGCTTAGTAGCGGGTAACACCGGGGAGCTGTTTTTT. Translated, it gives CASSLVAGNTGELFF.